This T cell receptor (beta chain) is drawn from a study of cytomegalovirus exposure and HLA in healthy donors. The study's findings and limits: In the analysis, some V segments, TRBV6-2 and TRBV6-3 included, were excluded as indistinguishable. Later on, an analysis found that several of the most significant clusters appeared to be linked to common viral pathogens, which included parvovirus B19.

The PCR was carried out with 60 Vbeta primers and 13 Jbeta primers. Only in-frame clones appear in the TCRdb table, and some are missing; sequencing was by immunoSEQ multiplex PCR. The data contain tens of thousands of clones, 70% to 80% of them seen just once; the ten biggest clones take up 0.45% to 0.6%. CDR1 is MNHEY and CDR2 is SVGAGI in the germline V gene. The V and J ends lost 2 bases and 4 bases, in that order; junction bases with no gene match: 9. The CDR3 runs 16 residues. As regards this clone: Its target is unknown.

The sample taken for sequencing was PBMCs. The J gene is TRBJ1-2, the V gene TRBV6-5, with TRBD1 identical over 8 bases. The clonotype comes from a man aged 25-40 years in good health and CMV-seronegative. The CDR3 sequence is CASSYAGRGPLYGYTF. Here the CDR3 DNA reads TGTGCCAGCAGTTACGCCGGCAGGGGGCCCCTCTATGGCTACACCTTC.